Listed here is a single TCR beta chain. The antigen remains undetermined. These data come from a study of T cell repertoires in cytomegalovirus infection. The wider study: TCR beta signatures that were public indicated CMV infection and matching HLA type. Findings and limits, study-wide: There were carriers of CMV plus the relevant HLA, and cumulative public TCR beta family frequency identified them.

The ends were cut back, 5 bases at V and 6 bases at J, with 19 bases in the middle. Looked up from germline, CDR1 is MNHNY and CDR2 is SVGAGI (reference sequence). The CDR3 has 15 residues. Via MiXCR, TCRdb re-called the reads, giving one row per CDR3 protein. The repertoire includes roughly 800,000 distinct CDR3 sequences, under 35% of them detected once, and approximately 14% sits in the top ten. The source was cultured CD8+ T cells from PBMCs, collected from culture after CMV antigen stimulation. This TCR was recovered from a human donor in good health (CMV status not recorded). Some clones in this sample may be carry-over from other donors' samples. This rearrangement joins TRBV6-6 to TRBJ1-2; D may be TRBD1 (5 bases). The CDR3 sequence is CASSPDQGGLDGYTF. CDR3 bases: TGTGCCAGCAGTCCCGATCAGGGAGGTTTGGATGGCTACACCTTC.